This T cell receptor beta chain emerged from a study of blood T cells in healthy people across ages. Study-level findings and limits: Significant beta diversity loss was already apparent by age approximately 40, declining roughly linearly. The study lacked donor CMV status, which possibly confounded expanded clonotype changes.

Germline V gene sequence: CDR1 MDHEN, CDR2 SYDVKM. The CDR3 totals 17 residues. V lost 4 bases and J 0 bases, leaving 16 bases between the germline ends. Primers used in a second PCR of roughly 7 to 11 cycles were a sample-barcoded 5' primer and a J-beta primer mix. TCRdb reprocessed the 5' RACE reads via MiXCR and lists one record per CDR3 protein. The sample holds around 990,000 distinct CDR3 sequences, approximately 25% seen once. This clonotype was counted once. Its antigen is unidentified. The same sample was also used in a study of T cells of mothers and their children. That study adds: The study obtained over 8 million TCR beta CDR3 reads per mother and a few million per child.

The source is a girl under 10 years old in good health. The rearrangement joins TRBV28 to TRBJ1-3, with D unclear. What was sequenced was blood. CDR3: CASSYLVATRSGNTIYF. The CDR3 DNA follows: TGTGCCAGCAGTTACCTGGTCGCAACACGCTCTGGAAACACCATATATTTT.